This TCR beta chain was recovered during a study of chemoradiotherapy in HPV16-positive cancers. About the research overall: Functional T-cell assays on a couple of HPV16-positive patients' cells defined candidate HPV-specific clones and common TCR motifs.

V was clipped by 3 bases and J by 3 bases; unmatched bases: 4. This CDR3 is 14 amino acids long. The germline CDR1 and CDR2 sequences are SGHTA and FQGNSA. Samples were taken several times over chemoradiotherapy. The study, taken as a whole, reports: For HPV16-positive patients, expanding HPV-responsive T cells associated with longer recurrence-free survival. Only a couple of HPV16-positive patients supplied the functional HPV-specificity definition.

Assay: immunoSEQ multiplex PCR; the TCRdb copy retains only in-frame clones and omits some. The table has 12,000 or so clones, 70% to 90% seen once. Details on this clone: Its matching antigen is unknown.

The chain recombines TRBV7-2 with TRBJ1-2, with 7 bases fitting TRBD1. Sequenced material: blood, taken from a patient who underwent chemoradiotherapy. The receptor was isolated from a human donor with HPV-associated anogenital cancer. DNA of the CDR3: TGTGCCAGCAGCTTTGGGACAGCCTACTATGGCTACACCTTC. Translation gives CASSFGTAYYGYTF. Full variable domain (rest looked up from reference TRBV7-2 and TRBJ1-2): GAGVSQSPSNKVTEKGKDVELRCDPISGHTALYWYRQSLGQGLEFLIYFQGNSAPDKSGLPSDRFSAERTGGSVSTLTIQRTQQEDSAVYLCASSFGTAYYGYTFGSGTRLTVV.